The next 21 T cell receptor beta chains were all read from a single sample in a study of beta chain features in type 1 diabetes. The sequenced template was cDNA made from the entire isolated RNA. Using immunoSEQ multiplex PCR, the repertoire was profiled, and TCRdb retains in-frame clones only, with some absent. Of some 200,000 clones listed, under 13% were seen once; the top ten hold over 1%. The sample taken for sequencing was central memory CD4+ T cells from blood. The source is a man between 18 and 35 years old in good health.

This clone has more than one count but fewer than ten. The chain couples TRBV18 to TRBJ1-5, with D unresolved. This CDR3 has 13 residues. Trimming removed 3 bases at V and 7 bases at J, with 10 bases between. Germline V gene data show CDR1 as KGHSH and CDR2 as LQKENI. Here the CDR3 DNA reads TGTGCCAGCTCACCGGCGCCGGGACAGCCCCAGCATTTT. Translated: CASSPAPGQPQHF.

The CDR3, as DNA: TGTGCCAGCAGCAGGACAGGGGCGACAGATACGCAGTATTTT. Encoded protein: CASSRTGATDTQYF. This chain connects TRBV9 to TRBJ2-3; TRBD1 matches 9 bases. Germline assignment: CDR1 SGDLS and CDR2 YYNGEE. J gave up 3 bases and V 4 bases, and 3 bases lay outside the gene matches. This CDR3 spans 14 amino acids.

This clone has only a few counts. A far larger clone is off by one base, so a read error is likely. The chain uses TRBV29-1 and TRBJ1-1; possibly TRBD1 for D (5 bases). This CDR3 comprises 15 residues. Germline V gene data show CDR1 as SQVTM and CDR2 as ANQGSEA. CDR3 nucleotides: TGCAGCGTTGAAAGCCAGGGAGGAACGAACACTGAAGATTTCTTT. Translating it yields CSVESQGGTNTEDFF.

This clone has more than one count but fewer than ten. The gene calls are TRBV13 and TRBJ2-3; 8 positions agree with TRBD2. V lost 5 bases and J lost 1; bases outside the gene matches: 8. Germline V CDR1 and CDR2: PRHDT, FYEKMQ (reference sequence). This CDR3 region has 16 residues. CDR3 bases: TGTGCCAGCAGCCCTAGGACTAGCAGACGCACAGATACGCAGTATTTT. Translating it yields CASSPRTSRRTDTQYF.

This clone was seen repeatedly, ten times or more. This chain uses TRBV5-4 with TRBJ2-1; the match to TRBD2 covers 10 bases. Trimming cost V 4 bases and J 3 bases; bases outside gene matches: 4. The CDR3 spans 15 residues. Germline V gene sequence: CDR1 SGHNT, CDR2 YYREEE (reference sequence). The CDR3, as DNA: TGTGCCAGCAGCAATAGCGGGAGGCTCTACAATGAGCAGTTCTTC. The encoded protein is CASSNSGRLYNEQFF. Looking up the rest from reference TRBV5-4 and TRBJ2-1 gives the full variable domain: ETGVTQSPTHLIKTRGQQVTLRCSSQSGHNTVSWYQQALGQGPQFIFQYYREEENGRGNFPPRFSGLQFPNYSSELNVNALELDDSALYLCASSNSGRLYNEQFFGPGTRLTVL.

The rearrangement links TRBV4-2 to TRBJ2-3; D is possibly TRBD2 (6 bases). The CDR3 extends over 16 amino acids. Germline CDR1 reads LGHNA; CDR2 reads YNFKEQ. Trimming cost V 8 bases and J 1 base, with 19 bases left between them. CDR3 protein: CASDVQGASGTDTQYF. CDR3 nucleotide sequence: TGTGCCAGCGACGTACAAGGAGCTAGCGGCACAGATACGCAGTATTTT.

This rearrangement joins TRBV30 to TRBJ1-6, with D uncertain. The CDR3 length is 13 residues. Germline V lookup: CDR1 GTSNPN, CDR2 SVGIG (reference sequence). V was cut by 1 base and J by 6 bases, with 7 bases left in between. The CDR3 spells CAWSERSNSPLHF. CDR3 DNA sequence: TGTGCCTGGAGTGAACGGAGTAATTCACCCCTCCACTTT.

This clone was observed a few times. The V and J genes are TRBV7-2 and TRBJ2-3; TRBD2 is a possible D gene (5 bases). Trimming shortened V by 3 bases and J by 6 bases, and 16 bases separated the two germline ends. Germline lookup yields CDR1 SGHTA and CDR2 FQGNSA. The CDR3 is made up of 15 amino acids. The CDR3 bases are TGTGCCAGCAGCTTGACTTACTCCTCGGGGGATACGCAGTATTTT. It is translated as CASSLTYSSGDTQYF.

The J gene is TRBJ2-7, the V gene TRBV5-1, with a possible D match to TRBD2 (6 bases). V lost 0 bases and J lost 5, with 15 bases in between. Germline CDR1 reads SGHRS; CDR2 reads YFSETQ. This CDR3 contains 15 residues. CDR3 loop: CASSLASGVLDEQYF. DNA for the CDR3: TGCGCCAGCAGCTTGGCCTCGGGGGTGCTAGACGAGCAGTACTTC.

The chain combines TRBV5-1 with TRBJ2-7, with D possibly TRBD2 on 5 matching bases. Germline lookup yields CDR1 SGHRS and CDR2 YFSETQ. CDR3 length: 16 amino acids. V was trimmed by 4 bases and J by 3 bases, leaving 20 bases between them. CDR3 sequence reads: CASSPWPAAKFYEQYF. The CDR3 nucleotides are TGCGCCAGCAGCCCATGGCCAGCGGCCAAATTCTACGAGCAGTACTTC.

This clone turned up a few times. The CDR3 DNA reads TGTGCCAGCAGCTTAGAGAGGCAGATAGGGCTCAATGAGCAGTTCTTC. This sequence encodes CASSLERQIGLNEQFF. The chain carries TRBV7-2 and TRBJ2-1; no firm D call. The CDR3 contains 16 residues. V was trimmed by 1 base and J by 6 bases, leaving 16 bases between them. Germline CDR1 SGHTA, CDR2 FQGNSA. Together with reference TRBV7-2 and TRBJ2-1, the CDR3 gives the full variable domain: GAGVSQSPSNKVTEKGKDVELRCDPISGHTALYWYRQSLGQGLEFLIYFQGNSAPDKSGLPSDRFSAERTGGSVSTLTIQRTQQEDSAVYLCASSLERQIGLNEQFFGPGTRLTVL.

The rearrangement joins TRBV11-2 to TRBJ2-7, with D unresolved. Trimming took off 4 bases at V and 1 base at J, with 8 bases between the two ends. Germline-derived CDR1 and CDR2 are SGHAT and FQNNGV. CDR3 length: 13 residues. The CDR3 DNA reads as TGTGCCAGCAGCTCCAGCAGATCCTACGAGCAGTACTTC. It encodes CASSSSRSYEQYF. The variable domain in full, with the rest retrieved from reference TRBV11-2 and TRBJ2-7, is EAGVAQSPRYKIIEKRQSVAFWCNPISGHATLYWYQQILGQGPKLLIQFQNNGVVDDSQLPKDRFSAERLKGVDSTLKIQPAKLEDSAVYLCASSSSRSYEQYFGPGTRLTVT.

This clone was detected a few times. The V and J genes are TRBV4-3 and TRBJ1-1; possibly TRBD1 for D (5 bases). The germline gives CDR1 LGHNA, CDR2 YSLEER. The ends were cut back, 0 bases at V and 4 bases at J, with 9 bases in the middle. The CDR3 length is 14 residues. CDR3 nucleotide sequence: TGCGCCAGCAGCCAAGAATCGCAGGGCACTGAAGCTTTCTTT. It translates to CASSQESQGTEAFF.

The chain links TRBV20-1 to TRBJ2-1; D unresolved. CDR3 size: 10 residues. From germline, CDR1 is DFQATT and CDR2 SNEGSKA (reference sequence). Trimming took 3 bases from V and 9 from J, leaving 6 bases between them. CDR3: CSARRIEQFF. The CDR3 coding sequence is TGCAGTGCTAGGAGGATTGAGCAGTTCTTC.

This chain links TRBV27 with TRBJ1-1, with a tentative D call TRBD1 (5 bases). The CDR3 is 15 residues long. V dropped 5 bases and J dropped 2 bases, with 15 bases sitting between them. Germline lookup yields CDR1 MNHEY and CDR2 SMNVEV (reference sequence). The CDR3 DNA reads TGTGCCAGCAGTCCCCTCCAGGGTATCAACACTGAAGCTTTCTTT. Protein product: CASSPLQGINTEAFF.

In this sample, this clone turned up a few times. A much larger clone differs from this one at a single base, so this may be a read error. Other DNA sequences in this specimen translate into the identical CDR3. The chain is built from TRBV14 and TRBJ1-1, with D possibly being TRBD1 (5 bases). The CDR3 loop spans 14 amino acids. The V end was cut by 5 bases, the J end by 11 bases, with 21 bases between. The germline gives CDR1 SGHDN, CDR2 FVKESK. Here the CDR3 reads CASSAQRDAGVAFF. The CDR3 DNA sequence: TGTGCCAGCAGCGCGCAACGGGACGCTGGGGTGGCTTTCTTT.

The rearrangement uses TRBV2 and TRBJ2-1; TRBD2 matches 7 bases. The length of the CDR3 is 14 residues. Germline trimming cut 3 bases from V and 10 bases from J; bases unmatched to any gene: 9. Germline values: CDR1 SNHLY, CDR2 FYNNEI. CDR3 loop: CASSELAALGEQFF. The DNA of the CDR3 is TGTGCCAGCAGTGAGCTAGCGGCCCTGGGGGAGCAGTTCTTC. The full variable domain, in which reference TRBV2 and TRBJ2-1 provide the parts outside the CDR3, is EPEVTQTPSHQVTQMGQEVILRCVPISNHLYFYWYRQILGQKVEFLVSFYNNEISEKSEIFDDQFSVERPDGSNFTLKIRSTKLEDSAMYFCASSELAALGEQFFGPGTRLTVL.

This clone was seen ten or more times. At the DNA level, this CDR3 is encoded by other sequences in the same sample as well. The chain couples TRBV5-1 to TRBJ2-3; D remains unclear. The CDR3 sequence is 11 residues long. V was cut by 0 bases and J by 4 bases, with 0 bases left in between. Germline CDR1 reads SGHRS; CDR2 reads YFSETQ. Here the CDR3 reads CASSLADTQYF. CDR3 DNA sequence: TGCGCCAGCAGCTTGGCAGATACGCAGTATTTT. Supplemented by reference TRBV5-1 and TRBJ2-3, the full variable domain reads KAGVTQTPRYLIKTRGQQVTLSCSPISGHRSVSWYQQTPGQGLQFLFEYFSETQRNKGNFPGRFSGRQFSNSRSEMNVSTLELGDSALYLCASSLADTQYFGPGTRLTVL.

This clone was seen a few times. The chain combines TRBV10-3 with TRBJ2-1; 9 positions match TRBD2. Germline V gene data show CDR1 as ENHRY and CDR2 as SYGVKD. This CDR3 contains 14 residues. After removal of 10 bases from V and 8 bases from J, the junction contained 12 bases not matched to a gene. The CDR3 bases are TGTGCCACGGGCGGTAGCGGGAGCGGCCATGAGCAGTTCTTC. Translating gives CATGGSGSGHEQFF.

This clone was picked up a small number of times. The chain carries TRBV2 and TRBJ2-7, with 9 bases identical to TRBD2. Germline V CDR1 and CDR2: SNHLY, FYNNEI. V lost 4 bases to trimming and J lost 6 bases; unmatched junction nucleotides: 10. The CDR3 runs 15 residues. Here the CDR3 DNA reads TGTGCCAGCAGTGGTAGCGGGAGCGGTAGGGTCGAGCAGTACTTC. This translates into CASSGSGSGRVEQYF.

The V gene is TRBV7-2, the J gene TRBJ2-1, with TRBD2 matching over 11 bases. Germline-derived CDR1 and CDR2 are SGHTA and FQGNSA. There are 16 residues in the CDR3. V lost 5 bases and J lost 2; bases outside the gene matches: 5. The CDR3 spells CASSRQLAGAYNEQFF. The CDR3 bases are TGTGCCAGCAGCCGCCAACTAGCGGGAGCCTACAATGAGCAGTTCTTC.